Following are 27 T cell receptor beta chains from one sample sequenced in a study of CD8 T cells in ankylosing spondylitis. Via MiXCR, TCRdb re-called the 5' RACE reads, giving one row per CDR3 protein. The table lists 300,000 to 400,000 distinct CDR3 sequences, around 10% of them singletons. Specimen: blood, either unsorted or a sorted T cell fraction (not recorded which). The receptor source for this set is a female donor with ankylosing spondylitis or in good health (not recorded which).

This clonotype was detected many times. This chain joins TRBV20-1 and TRBJ2-3; a possible D gene is TRBD2 (5 bases). CDR3 size: 12 residues. The germline gives CDR1 DFQATT, CDR2 SNEGSKA (reference sequence). The CDR3 DNA reads TGCAGCGCATCCGGGATCACAGATACGCAGTATTTT. This gives the protein CSASGITDTQYF.

Turning to this clonotype: Given a much more abundant clone one base away, this may be a read error. The V and J genes are TRBV5-1 and TRBJ2-4; 8 bases align to TRBD2. Germline V gives CDR1 SGHRS, CDR2 YFSETQ. The length of the CDR3 is 14 residues. The CDR3 reads CDSSSGGYENIQYF. CDR3 bases: TGCGACAGCAGCTCGGGGGGGTATGAAAACATTCAGTACTTC.

The CDR3 bases are TGTGCCAGCAGCTTGTCGGAGTTCGACACCATATATTTT. Translation gives CASSLSEFDTIYF. V is TRBV5-5 and J is TRBJ1-3, with D unresolved. V lost 1 base to trimming and J lost 8 bases, with 10 bases between them. The CDR3 spans 13 residues. CDR1 and CDR2 (germline): SGHKS, YYEKEE (reference sequence).

This clonotype was observed at least ten times. The rearrangement uses TRBV5-1 and TRBJ2-5, with 7 nucleotides matching TRBD1. With 6 bases clipped from V and 1 base from J, the junction kept 9 bases outside the gene matches. Germline assignment: CDR1 SGHRS and CDR2 YFSETQ. The CDR3 runs 15 residues. Written as DNA, the CDR3 is TGCGCCAGCAAGACCGGGACAGACATCCAAGAGACCCAGTACTTC. This sequence encodes CASKTGTDIQETQYF.

The chain links TRBV18 to TRBJ2-7, with a tentative D call TRBD1 (5 bases). The V gene's germline CDR1 is KGHSH and CDR2 LQKENI. The CDR3 length is 13 residues. Trimming removed 3 bases at V and 7 bases at J, with 13 bases between. CDR3 region: CASSPSDTREQYF. The CDR3 DNA reads as TGTGCCAGCTCACCTTCGGACACCCGTGAGCAGTACTTC. The variable domain in full, completed from reference TRBV18 and TRBJ2-7, reads NAGVMQNPRHLVRRRGQEARLRCSPMKGHSHVYWYRQLPEEGLKFMVYLQKENIIDESGMPKERFSAEFPKEGPSILRIQQVVRGDSAAYFCASSPSDTREQYFGPGTRLTVT.

This clonotype was seen repeatedly, ten times or more. This chain links TRBV20-1 with TRBJ1-1; TRBD1 agrees at 9 bases. There are 15 residues in the CDR3. V gave up 0 bases and J gave up 3 bases; unmatched junction bases: 5. Germline V gene data show CDR1 as DFQATT and CDR2 as SNEGSKA (reference sequence). CDR3 DNA sequence: TGCAGTGCTAGAGACAACAGGGGGCTGGACACTGAAGCTTTCTTT. Amino acids: CSARDNRGLDTEAFF.

The V and J genes are TRBV11-2 and TRBJ2-7; 9 nucleotides line up with TRBD1. V shed 5 bases, J shed 3 bases, and the junction held 8 bases outside the gene matches. Germline values: CDR1 SGHAT, CDR2 FQNNGV. This CDR3 is 15 amino acids long. The CDR3, as DNA: TGTGCCAGCAGCCCGAGTCCGGGACAGGGCTACGAGCAGTACTTC. Protein: CASSPSPGQGYEQYF. The full variable domain, rest sourced from reference TRBV11-2 and TRBJ2-7, is EAGVAQSPRYKIIEKRQSVAFWCNPISGHATLYWYQQILGQGPKLLIQFQNNGVVDDSQLPKDRFSAERLKGVDSTLKIQPAKLEDSAVYLCASSPSPGQGYEQYFGPGTRLTVT.

This clonotype came up many times. This sequence joins TRBV7-2 and TRBJ1-2, with no clear D. The CDR3 loop spans 16 amino acids. The germline CDR1 and CDR2 sequences are SGHTA and FQGNSA. Trimming left V 4 bases short and J 2 bases short, with 17 bases between. CDR3 region: CASSSRRPSGNYGYTF. CDR3 coding DNA: TGTGCCAGCAGCTCCCGCAGACCATCCGGCAACTATGGCTACACCTTC.

This sequence joins TRBV6-2 or TRBV6-3 and TRBJ1-5; D remains unclear. The CDR3 runs 12 residues. The V gene's germline CDR1 is MNHEY and CDR2 SVGEGT. With 1 base removed from V and 7 bases from J, the gap between germline ends came to 5 bases. The CDR3 here is CASSYLEQPQHF. CDR3 bases: TGTGCCAGCAGTTACTTAGAACAGCCCCAGCATTTT.

The V and J genes are TRBV7-2 and TRBJ2-6, with D perhaps TRBD1 (6 bases). The CDR3 is made up of 18 amino acids. The germline V gene encodes CDR1 SGHTA and CDR2 FQGNSA. The V gene lost 0 bases and the J gene lost 0 bases, with 12 bases spanning the gap. CDR3 sequence reads: CASSLAQGFGSGANVLTF. The DNA of the CDR3 is TGTGCCAGCAGCTTAGCGCAGGGGTTTGGCTCTGGGGCCAACGTCCTGACTTTC.

This sequence joins TRBV3-1 and TRBJ2-2; D is unclear. CDR3 size: 13 residues. Trimming left V 6 bases short and J 1 base short, with 6 bases between. Per germline, CDR1 LGHDT and CDR2 YNNKEL (reference sequence). CDR3 in amino acids: CASRSENTGELFF. DNA of the CDR3: TGTGCCAGCAGGTCGGAGAACACCGGGGAGCTGTTTTTT.

In this sample, this clonotype turned up a few times. Relative to the germline gene, one junction end is altered; a read error may explain this. V gene TRBV20-1 combines with J gene TRBJ1-2; D perhaps matches TRBD1 (6 bases). Looked up from germline, CDR1 is DFQATT and CDR2 is SNEGSKA (reference sequence). The CDR3 spans 18 residues. CDR3: CCARPLAAGTQGTYGYTF. The CDR3 nucleotides are TGCTGTGCTAGGCCTTTGGCGGCAGGGACCCAGGGGACCTATGGCTACACCTTC.

The chain joins TRBV28 to TRBJ1-2; D is uncertain. CDR1 and CDR2 from the germline V gene are MDHEN and SYDVKM. The CDR3 spans 12 residues. V lost 5 bases to trimming and J lost 8 bases, with 12 bases between them. The CDR3 DNA is TGTGCCAGCAGTGTGGGCCTGTTCGGCTACACCTTC. The encoded protein is CASSVGLFGYTF.

This clonotype was seen more than once but under ten times. The genes are TRBV28 and TRBJ1-6, with 7 bases that match TRBD1. With V trimmed by 8 bases and J by 7 bases, 2 bases remained unmatched. The CDR3 is 12 residues long. The germline V gene has CDR1 MDHEN and CDR2 SYDVKM. The CDR3 DNA is TGTGCCAGCCAGGGGGAGAATTCACCCCTCCACTTT. It codes for CASQGENSPLHF.

This chain connects TRBV5-1 to TRBJ2-3; tentative D call: TRBD2 (5 bases). CDR3 length: 13 amino acids. V was clipped by 4 bases and J by 5 bases, with 11 bases between them. The germline V gene has CDR1 SGHRS and CDR2 YFSETQ. The DNA of the CDR3 is TGCGCCAGCAGCCCACGACTACAAGATACGCAGTATTTT. It is translated as CASSPRLQDTQYF.

The sample holds many counts of this clonotype. The chain uses TRBV10-3 and TRBJ1-6; no firm D call. Germline CDR1 ENHRY, CDR2 SYGVKD. V was cut by 6 bases and J by 0 bases, with 9 bases left in between. There are 15 residues in the CDR3. The CDR3 spells CAIRGGSSYNSPLHF. CDR3 DNA sequence: TGTGCCATCAGAGGCGGGAGCTCCTATAATTCACCCCTCCACTTT.

The chain couples TRBV11-1 to TRBJ2-3; tentative D call: TRBD1 (5 bases). Trimming left V 6 bases short and J 0 bases short, with 22 bases between. The CDR3 contains 18 residues. CDR1 SGHAT and CDR2 FQDESV come from the germline V gene (reference sequence). The CDR3 sequence: CASSLPRSKDNSTDTQYF. CDR3 bases: TGTGCCAGCAGTCTCCCGCGGTCCAAGGACAATAGCACAGATACGCAGTATTTT.

The chain links TRBV28 to TRBJ2-7; D tentatively reads TRBD1 or TRBD2 (6 bases each). Trimming shortened V by 4 bases and J by 4 bases, and 14 bases separated the two germline ends. The CDR3 has 14 residues. From germline, CDR1 is MDHEN and CDR2 SYDVKM. This CDR3 is CASSSVGAGYEQYF. The CDR3 coding sequence is TGTGCCAGCAGTTCGGTGGGGGCGGGGTACGAGCAGTACTTC.

This clonotype was recorded many times. The rearrangement joins TRBV5-1 to TRBJ1-1; D not resolved. The CDR3 covers 13 residues. Germline assignment: CDR1 SGHRS and CDR2 YFSETQ. Between the trimmed V and J ends, which lost 6 bases and 0 bases, there was a span of 9 bases. CDR3 bases: TGCGCCAGCAACTCGGACGTGAACACTGAAGCTTTCTTT. Translating gives CASNSDVNTEAFF.

This clonotype was seen more than once but under ten times. The CDR3 DNA is TGCAGTGCTGCGCCGACTAGCGGGGATCGGACCCAGTACTTC. This sequence encodes CSAAPTSGDRTQYF. The rearrangement joins TRBV20-1 to TRBJ2-5, with TRBD2 identical over 11 bases. This CDR3 spans 14 amino acids. The germline gives CDR1 DFQATT, CDR2 SNEGSKA (reference sequence). The V and J ends lost 5 bases and 7 bases, in that order; junction bases with no gene match: 9.

The gene calls are TRBV30 and TRBJ1-1; D ambiguous. With 3 bases removed from V and 1 base from J, the gap between germline ends came to 6 bases. CDR3 length: 12 residues. Per the germline V gene, CDR1 is GTSNPN and CDR2 is SVGIG (reference sequence). The CDR3 sequence: CAWRSGNTEAFF. In nucleotides, the CDR3 is TGTGCCTGGAGAAGTGGGAACACTGAAGCTTTCTTT.

This clonotype was seen repeatedly, ten times or more. This chain links TRBV7-2 with TRBJ1-3, with a possible D match to TRBD1 (5 bases). The CDR3 is made up of 16 amino acids. V shed 5 bases and J shed 0 bases, with 14 bases lying between them. Germline V gene data show CDR1 as SGHTA and CDR2 as FQGNSA. DNA for the CDR3: TGTGCCAGCAGCCTGGGGACGGTTCGCTCTGGAAACACCATATATTTT. Protein product: CASSLGTVRSGNTIYF.

The sample holds many counts of this clonotype. The V and J genes are TRBV20-1 and TRBJ1-1, with 10 bases matching TRBD1. The germline V gene encodes CDR1 DFQATT and CDR2 SNEGSKA (reference sequence). Trimming removed 1 base from V and 5 bases from J; junction bases left unmatched: 10. This CDR3 comprises 16 residues. CDR3 bases: TGCAGTGCTAGAGTTCAGGGAGACAGGGGGCGGACTGAAGCTTTCTTT. It specifies CSARVQGDRGRTEAFF.

This clonotype was seen once. The genes are TRBV5-6 and TRBJ1-3; D remains ambiguous. V was shortened by 1 base and J by 2 bases, with 16 bases between the two germline ends. This CDR3 spans 17 amino acids. Germline CDR1 and CDR2: SGHDT and YYEEEE. The CDR3 spells CASSLSGDRAPGNTIYF. CDR3 bases: TGTGCCAGCAGCTTGAGTGGAGATAGGGCGCCTGGAAACACCATATATTTT.

This clonotype was seen repeatedly, ten times or more. The rearrangement uses TRBV12-3 or TRBV12-4 and TRBJ2-7; D is uncertain. With 3 bases removed from V and 3 bases from J, the gap between germline ends came to 12 bases. The CDR3 extends over 14 amino acids. CDR3 sequence (DNA): TGTGCCAGCAGTTTGGGTAGCCAGGTCTACGAGCAGTACTTC. Protein sequence: CASSLGSQVYEQYF.

This clonotype was recorded at least ten times. V is TRBV12-3 or TRBV12-4 and J is TRBJ1-1, with 8 positions matching TRBD1. There are 17 residues in the CDR3. V lost 6 bases to trimming and J lost 1 base; unmatched junction nucleotides: 13. The CDR3: CASRPIATDRGNTEAFF. CDR3 nucleotides: TGTGCCAGCAGACCAATCGCCACAGACAGGGGGAACACTGAAGCTTTCTTT.

In its sample, this clonotype was seen a few times. This chain connects TRBV3-1 to TRBJ2-3; D is unclear. This CDR3 region has 19 residues. Germline V gene data show CDR1 as LGHDT and CDR2 as YNNKEL (reference sequence). V was pared by 0 bases and J by 0 bases, with 19 bases between. Here the CDR3 reads CASSQDLSPGGTSTDTQYF. The CDR3 bases are TGTGCCAGCAGCCAAGATCTCTCGCCTGGCGGCACCAGCACAGATACGCAGTATTTT.